This TCR beta chain was obtained from a study of T cell responses to AZD1222 COVID-19 vaccine. On the study more broadly: Analysis merged second doses at about 4 or about 12 weeks.

The table lists this clone with a few counts. Unmatched junction bases numbered 6, after V lost 4 bases and J lost 2 bases. CDR3 length: 14 amino acids. Germline V gene data show CDR1 as SQVTM and CDR2 as ANQGSEA. Measured with immunoSEQ multiplex PCR; TCRdb has only the in-frame clones, and not every one. The sample lists 100,000 or so clones; approximately 88% were seen once. The chain links TRBV29-1 to TRBJ2-7; TRBD2 matches at 9 bases. The sequences come from peripheral blood, collected on day 0 of AZD1222 vaccination. The sequence derives from an adult in good health. The CDR3 sequence: CSVGGGGAPYEQYF. CDR3 nucleotides: TGCAGCGTTGGGGGCGGGGGGGCCCCCTACGAGCAGTACTTC.